A single sample is the source of the 15 T cell receptor beta chains below, sequenced in a study of response to subunit inactivated influenza vaccine. TCRdb reprocessed the RT-PCR reads with MiXCR, giving one entry per CDR3 protein. The data show 200,000 to 300,000 distinct CDR3 sequences, 12% seen once. This specimen consisted of non-naive T cells sorted from PBMCs, obtained less than 15 days before vaccination. The receptors were sampled from a man aged 45-60 years who received an inactivated influenza vaccine.

The table lists this clonotype with a few counts. This chain connects TRBV20-1 to TRBJ2-7, with a possible D match to TRBD1 (6 bases). Germline CDR1 is DFQATT and CDR2 is SNEGSKA (reference sequence). The CDR3 contains 14 residues. Trimming shortened V by 0 bases and J by 2 bases, and 11 bases separated the two germline ends. The CDR3 region has the DNA TGCAGTGCTAGAGATCTCAGGGGTCCCTACGAGCAGTACTTC. Protein sequence: CSARDLRGPYEQYF.

This clonotype was seen ten or more times. The chain recombines TRBV12-3 or TRBV12-4 with TRBJ1-2; D not certain. The length of the CDR3 is 13 residues. V was trimmed by 1 base and J by 2 bases, leaving 5 bases between them. The CDR3 loop is CASSLDLNYGYTF. The CDR3 nucleotides are TGTGCCAGCAGTTTAGACTTGAACTATGGCTACACCTTC.

The chain couples TRBV20-1 to TRBJ2-7; 11 bases map to TRBD2. Germline V CDR1 and CDR2: DFQATT, SNEGSKA (reference sequence). The CDR3 spans 14 residues. Germline trimming cut 3 bases from V and 6 bases from J; bases unmatched to any gene: 7. In DNA, the CDR3 is TGCAGTGCTAGGGGCACTAGCGGGGGAGGCGAGCAGTACTTC. It encodes CSARGTSGGGEQYF.

The chain is built from TRBV20-1 and TRBJ2-3, with D perhaps TRBD1 (5 bases). This CDR3 has 14 residues. V lost 5 bases to trimming and J lost 4 bases, with 16 bases between them. The germline V gene encodes CDR1 DFQATT and CDR2 SNEGSKA (reference sequence). The CDR3 spells CSAYPDRKPDTQYF. In nucleotides, the CDR3 is TGCAGTGCTTACCCTGACAGAAAACCAGATACGCAGTATTTT.

This clonotype turned up a few times. The genes are TRBV18 and TRBJ2-7; D gene uncertain. In germline, CDR1 is KGHSH, CDR2 LQKENI. Trimming shortened V by 3 bases and J by 3 bases, and 9 bases separated the two germline ends. The CDR3 has 13 amino acids. The CDR3 region is CASSPNAYYEQYF. The DNA for the CDR3 is TGTGCCAGCTCACCGAACGCATACTACGAGCAGTACTTC.

The genes are TRBV14 and TRBJ2-3; 13 bases are a match to TRBD2. Germline V gene data show CDR1 as SGHDN and CDR2 as FVKESK. This CDR3 comprises 17 residues. V shed 1 base, J shed 3 bases, and the junction held 4 bases outside the gene matches. The CDR3 region is CASSQGTSGSGTDTQYF. In DNA, the CDR3 is TGTGCCAGCAGCCAAGGGACTAGCGGGAGTGGTACAGATACGCAGTATTTT.

This clonotype has just a few counts. The rearrangement links TRBV29-1 to TRBJ1-1, with unresolved D. The germline V gene encodes CDR1 SQVTM and CDR2 ANQGSEA. This CDR3 contains 12 residues. The V and J ends lost 0 bases and 11 bases respectively, with 13 bases between them. The CDR3, as DNA: TGCAGCGTTGAAGATTTGGGAGGGCGGGCTTTCTTT. Encoded protein: CSVEDLGGRAFF.

In its sample, this clonotype was seen a few times. The V call is TRBV6-1, the J call TRBJ1-2; tentatively, D is TRBD1 (6 bases). Deletions cut 0 bases from V and 8 bases from J, with 16 bases between. CDR3 length equals 15 residues. Germline lookup yields CDR1 MNHNS and CDR2 SASEGT. CDR3: CASSEAATGKRGYTF. For the CDR3, the DNA is TGTGCCAGCAGTGAAGCAGCAACAGGGAAGCGCGGCTACACCTTC.

This clonotype was counted at least ten times. The rearrangement joins TRBV7-9 to TRBJ2-5, with D tentatively TRBD2 (6 bases). This CDR3 is 14 amino acids long. Trimming left V 5 bases short and J 5 bases short, with 15 bases between. Per the germline V gene, CDR1 is SEHNR and CDR2 is FQNEAQ (reference sequence). This CDR3 is CASSPRSGLETQYF. CDR3 nucleotide sequence: TGTGCCAGCAGCCCTCGTAGCGGATTGGAGACCCAGTACTTC.

The genes are TRBV4-3 and TRBJ2-1, with D tentatively TRBD1 or TRBD2 (6 bases each). V was trimmed by 1 base and J by 7 bases, leaving 17 bases between them. CDR1 is LGHNA, CDR2 YSLEER, per germline. The CDR3 consists of 16 residues. The CDR3 nucleotides read TGCGCCAGCAGCCAAGGGAGGGGGACCATGAGGAATGAGCAGTTCTTC. Its translation is CASSQGRGTMRNEQFF.

This clonotype has only a few counts. This chain uses TRBV12-3 or TRBV12-4 with TRBJ1-5; the D is unclear. V was trimmed by 1 base and J by 6 bases, leaving 4 bases between them. The CDR3 is made up of 12 amino acids. The CDR3 sequence is CASSLDPQPQHF. In nucleotides, the CDR3 is TGTGCCAGCAGTTTAGATCCTCAGCCCCAGCATTTT.

The chain uses TRBV28 and TRBJ2-1; no clear D gene. The CDR3 has 17 residues. V was cut by 4 bases and J by 7 bases, with 23 bases left in between. Germline-derived CDR1 and CDR2 are MDHEN and SYDVKM. DNA of the CDR3: TGTGCCAGCAGTTCCAGAACCACTTCCCGGCAGACTAATGAGCAGTTCTTC. This translates into CASSSRTTSRQTNEQFF.

This clonotype has a count of ten or more. The chain uses TRBV5-1 and TRBJ2-1; 12 nucleotides align to TRBD2. Germline V gives CDR1 SGHRS, CDR2 YFSETQ. CDR3 length: 14 residues. V dropped 3 bases and J dropped 8; count of bases not matched to a gene: 3. CDR3 in DNA: TGCGCCAGCAGCTCCCTAGCGGGGGGGCATGAGCAGTTCTTC. Its protein is CASSSLAGGHEQFF.

In its sample, this clonotype was seen many times. The chain couples TRBV11-2 to TRBJ2-3; D is unresolved. This CDR3 region has 13 residues. CDR1 and CDR2 (germline): SGHAT, FQNNGV. V lost 0 bases, J lost 0 bases, and 1 base lay in between. The CDR3 DNA is TGTGCCAGCAGCTTAGAGAGCACAGATACGCAGTATTTT. Translated, it gives CASSLESTDTQYF.

The sample holds a few counts of this clonotype. The chain carries TRBV19 and TRBJ2-5; D tentatively reads TRBD1 or TRBD2 (5 bases each). V lost 4 bases and J 6 bases, leaving 15 bases between the germline ends. Germline assignment: CDR1 LNHDA and CDR2 SQIVND (reference sequence). The length of the CDR3 is 14 residues. This CDR3 reads CASSTAGTMKTQYF. In DNA form, the CDR3 reads TGTGCCAGTAGTACGGCTGGGACCATGAAGACCCAGTACTTC.